The TCR beta chain under discussion was sequenced for a study of T cells in Graves' hyperthyroidism and ophthalmopathy. General study results and limits: Most thyroid clonotypes expanded above 0.001 appeared in blood too. The model predicted ophthalmopathy a median around six months before onset.

TCR beta CDR3 sequences were amplified from RNA transcripts. HTBI primers were used for first-round RT-PCR of the TCR CDR3. TCRdb re-called the multiplex PCR reads through MiXCR, storing one row per CDR3 protein. Found here are 640,000 or so distinct CDR3 sequences, approximately 15% of them singletons; the top ten hold roughly 7.7%. Each person with ophthalmopathy scored at least 3 on the Clinical Activity Score, reached NOSPECS grade 4 or higher, and had been ill under 3 months. Thyroid ultrasound, orbital computed tomography, clinical symptoms, and serum thyroxine and TRAb underpinned diagnoses. CDR1 is SGHNT and CDR2 is YYREEE in the germline V gene (reference sequence). CDR3 size: 16 residues. V dropped 4 bases and J dropped 2 bases, with 17 bases sitting between them. Regarding this clonotype: As yet, its antigen is unknown.

This TCR came from a woman under 30 with Graves' ophthalmopathy. Input material: blood. The gene calls are TRBV5-4 and TRBJ2-3; weak D call: TRBD2 (5 bases). The CDR3 DNA reads as TGTGCCAGCAGCGACCTGAGGGTTCCGTTCACAGATACGCAGTATTTT. This encodes CASSDLRVPFTDTQYF.